What follows are 5 T cell receptor beta chains derived from one specimen sequenced in a study of metastatic and nonmetastatic thyroid tumors. All patients were treatment-naive before thyroid surgery. From the PCR reads, TCRdb re-called clones with MiXCR. The table records tens of thousands of clones, about 12% of them present only once. The sequenced sample consisted of blood. The receptor source for this set is a male donor with papillary thyroid cancer or a benign thyroid nodule (not recorded which). Some clones in this sample may be carry-over from other donors' samples.

This clone came up many times. The chain combines TRBV6-4 with TRBJ2-3; D possibly corresponds to TRBD2 (7 bases). The CDR3 has 14 amino acids. From germline, CDR1 is MRHNA and CDR2 SNTAGT. Trimming took off 10 bases at V and 0 bases at J, with 14 bases between the two ends. The CDR3 DNA reads TGTGCCACCCGAAGGGGGGGTAGCACAGATACGCAGTATTTT. The encoded protein is CATRRGGSTDTQYF.

On this clone itself: A read error is possible here, since a much larger clone lies one base away. The chain carries TRBV16 and TRBJ2-1; no clear D. The CDR3 runs to 13 residues. Deletions cut 1 base from V and 2 bases from J, with 3 bases between. Germline CDR1 is KGHSY and CDR2 is FQNENV. The CDR3 protein is CASSQCPYNEQFF. The CDR3 DNA sequence: TGTGCCAGCAGCCAATGTCCCTACAATGAGCAGTTCTTC.

This clone occurred a few times. The chain uses TRBV7-3 and TRBJ2-1; 8 nucleotides match TRBD2. CDR1 and CDR2 (germline): SGHTA, FQGTGA. The V gene end was trimmed by 1 base and the J gene end by 0 bases; junction bases not matched to a gene: 11. The CDR3 runs 19 residues. The CDR3 reads CASSLSGVLAGYSYNEQFF. CDR3 nucleotide sequence: TGTGCCAGCAGCTTAAGCGGGGTTTTAGCGGGATACTCCTACAATGAGCAGTTCTTC. Variable domain in full (rest from reference TRBV7-3 and TRBJ2-1): GAGVSQTPSNKVTEKGKYVELRCDPISGHTALYWYRQSLGQGPEFLIYFQGTGAADDSGLPNDRFFAVRPEGSVSTLKIQRTERGDSAVYLCASSLSGVLAGYSYNEQFFGPGTRLTVL.

This clone was detected a few times. The chain couples TRBV4-1 to TRBJ2-3; TRBD1 is a possible D gene (5 bases). The CDR3 is 15 amino acids. Trimming shortened V by 2 bases and J by 4 bases, and 13 bases separated the two germline ends. Germline-derived CDR1 and CDR2 are MGHRA and YSYEKL. The CDR3 sequence is CASSQLMTVADTQYF. The CDR3 bases are TGCGCCAGCAGCCAACTCATGACAGTCGCAGATACGCAGTATTTT.

The chain recombines TRBV18 with TRBJ2-5, with TRBD2 as a possible D gene (6 bases). Germline V gene sequence: CDR1 KGHSH, CDR2 LQKENI. The V and J ends lost 3 bases and 3 bases respectively, with 14 bases between them. The CDR3 extends over 15 amino acids. The chain's CDR3 is CASSPRGDEKETQYF. CDR3 DNA sequence: TGTGCCAGCTCACCGCGGGGCGACGAGAAAGAGACCCAGTACTTC.